This is a list of T cell receptor beta chains from one sample in a study of vaccination and CD4 T cells after COVID-19. TCRdb ran MiXCR on the PCR reads and lists one entry per CDR3 protein. The table has around 10,000 distinct CDR3 sequences, 29% seen once. These receptors have no known antigen. The material sequenced was cultured CD4+ T cells from blood. Every receptor here comes from a human donor with COVID-19. Both conserved end residues are part of each CDR3. Each record gives: CDR3 protein, J gene, clone size, V gene. Size is omitted from some rows. Given values are once, few, many or a class for expanded clones.

cdr3_aa: CSAPGGAGGDYGYTF
j_call: TRBJ1-2
clone_size: NA
v_call: TRBV20-1

cdr3_aa: CASNAGTPYEQYF
j_call: TRBJ2-7
clone_size: NA
v_call: TRBV6-1

cdr3_aa: CASSPDSYSNQPQHF
j_call: TRBJ1-5
clone_size: NA
v_call: TRBV18

cdr3_aa: CASSEGHIYEQYF
j_call: TRBJ2-7
clone_size: few
v_call: TRBV2

cdr3_aa: CAWIPIPSEAFF
j_call: TRBJ1-1
clone_size: few
v_call: TRBV30

cdr3_aa: CASSAPGTGIPPEQYF
j_call: TRBJ2-7
clone_size: NA
v_call: TRBV19

cdr3_aa: CASSQDRASGETQYF
j_call: TRBJ2-5
clone_size: once
v_call: TRBV14

cdr3_aa: CSARQGNTEAFF
j_call: TRBJ1-1
clone_size: few
v_call: TRBV20-1

cdr3_aa: CAWSKQGGSGDSPLHF
j_call: TRBJ1-6
clone_size: NA
v_call: TRBV30

cdr3_aa: CASSRAGVPYNEQFF
j_call: TRBJ2-1
clone_size: NA
v_call: TRBV28

cdr3_aa: CSAPRDREGEAKNIQYF
j_call: TRBJ2-4
clone_size: few
v_call: TRBV20-1

cdr3_aa: CASSARGLQETQYF
j_call: TRBJ2-5
clone_size: once
v_call: TRBV5-4

cdr3_aa: CSVVPVENIQYF
j_call: TRBJ2-4
clone_size: NA
v_call: TRBV29-1

cdr3_aa: CASSLDASGGFNYEQYF
j_call: TRBJ2-7
clone_size: NA
v_call: TRBV11-2

cdr3_aa: CASSYSTGGVYGYTF
j_call: TRBJ1-2
clone_size: NA
v_call: TRBV6-5

cdr3_aa: CASSLDSYSNQPQHF
j_call: TRBJ1-5
clone_size: NA
v_call: TRBV5-1

cdr3_aa: CSVSGSSVYYEQYF
j_call: TRBJ2-7
clone_size: NA
v_call: TRBV29-1

cdr3_aa: CASSPDRGDQPQHF
j_call: TRBJ1-5
clone_size: NA
v_call: TRBV6-1

cdr3_aa: CASSTAAGSLDTQYF
j_call: TRBJ2-3
clone_size: NA
v_call: TRBV5-1

cdr3_aa: CASSLRQGWYEQYF
j_call: TRBJ2-7
clone_size: few
v_call: TRBV12-3/TRBV12-4

cdr3_aa: CASSFGRGNSPLHF
j_call: TRBJ1-6
clone_size: NA
v_call: TRBV27

cdr3_aa: CSAPGFTSQETQYF
j_call: TRBJ2-5
clone_size: NA
v_call: TRBV20-1

cdr3_aa: CATSRDRGSGNTIYF
j_call: TRBJ1-3
clone_size: few
v_call: TRBV15

cdr3_aa: CASSLAVLNTEAFF
j_call: TRBJ1-1
clone_size: few
v_call: TRBV5-1

cdr3_aa: CASSPGTGTGAFYEQYF
j_call: TRBJ2-7
clone_size: NA
v_call: TRBV6-1

cdr3_aa: CASQGGSSYEQYF
j_call: TRBJ2-7
clone_size: NA
v_call: TRBV6-1

cdr3_aa: CASSQNRGEYGYTF
j_call: TRBJ1-2
clone_size: NA
v_call: TRBV4-2

cdr3_aa: CASSSEALGTGNSPLHF
j_call: TRBJ1-6
clone_size: few
v_call: TRBV7-9

cdr3_aa: CASSRGDSSSSYNSPLHF
j_call: TRBJ1-6
clone_size: medium-sized
v_call: TRBV25-1

cdr3_aa: CASSYRDSPLHF
j_call: TRBJ1-6
clone_size: few
v_call: TRBV19

cdr3_aa: CASSIGQGGTEAFF
j_call: TRBJ1-1
clone_size: few
v_call: TRBV7-3

cdr3_aa: CASSPDRATGELFF
j_call: TRBJ2-2
clone_size: once
v_call: TRBV7-7

cdr3_aa: CSAAPQGAPTGTQYF
j_call: TRBJ2-5
clone_size: few
v_call: TRBV20-1

cdr3_aa: CASSAGSYNSPLHF
j_call: TRBJ1-6
clone_size: NA
v_call: TRBV6-4

cdr3_aa: CASSGGLAGGQETQYF
j_call: TRBJ2-5
clone_size: few
v_call: TRBV6-1

cdr3_aa: CASSFKGQLGYTF
j_call: TRBJ1-2
clone_size: few
v_call: TRBV12-3/TRBV12-4

cdr3_aa: CASSPQKRGGSTDTQYF
j_call: TRBJ2-3
clone_size: NA
v_call: TRBV19

cdr3_aa: CASSLVAGGPSDTQYF
j_call: TRBJ2-3
clone_size: NA
v_call: TRBV7-8

cdr3_aa: CASRTGGVWYEQYF
j_call: TRBJ2-7
clone_size: few
v_call: TRBV6-1

cdr3_aa: CATSDSGTGNNQPQHF
j_call: TRBJ1-5
clone_size: medium-sized
v_call: TRBV24-1

cdr3_aa: CASSQDRNQPQHF
j_call: TRBJ1-5
clone_size: few
v_call: TRBV14

cdr3_aa: CAWEKDRDGGYTF
j_call: TRBJ1-2
clone_size: NA
v_call: TRBV30

cdr3_aa: CASSNRGETEAFF
j_call: TRBJ1-1
clone_size: few
v_call: TRBV10-1

cdr3_aa: CASSPIRDRGWDSPLHF
j_call: TRBJ1-6
clone_size: medium-sized
v_call: TRBV11-2

cdr3_aa: CASSIGQGNEKLFF
j_call: TRBJ1-4
clone_size: NA
v_call: TRBV19

cdr3_aa: CASSEYYGNNQPQHF
j_call: TRBJ1-5
clone_size: few
v_call: TRBV6-1

cdr3_aa: CASSRDGTGTLYGYTF
j_call: TRBJ1-2
clone_size: NA
v_call: TRBV18

cdr3_aa: CASGRQGYSYNEQFF
j_call: TRBJ2-1
clone_size: NA
v_call: TRBV19

cdr3_aa: CASRNFPSGGYYEQYF
j_call: TRBJ2-7
clone_size: few
v_call: TRBV6-4

cdr3_aa: CASSQEPSPAPYGYTF
j_call: TRBJ1-2
clone_size: NA
v_call: TRBV14

cdr3_aa: CASRLIWRTGGGNQPQHF
j_call: TRBJ1-5
clone_size: NA
v_call: TRBV5-8

cdr3_aa: CASSQDAVGGHNEQFF
j_call: TRBJ2-1
clone_size: NA
v_call: TRBV4-2